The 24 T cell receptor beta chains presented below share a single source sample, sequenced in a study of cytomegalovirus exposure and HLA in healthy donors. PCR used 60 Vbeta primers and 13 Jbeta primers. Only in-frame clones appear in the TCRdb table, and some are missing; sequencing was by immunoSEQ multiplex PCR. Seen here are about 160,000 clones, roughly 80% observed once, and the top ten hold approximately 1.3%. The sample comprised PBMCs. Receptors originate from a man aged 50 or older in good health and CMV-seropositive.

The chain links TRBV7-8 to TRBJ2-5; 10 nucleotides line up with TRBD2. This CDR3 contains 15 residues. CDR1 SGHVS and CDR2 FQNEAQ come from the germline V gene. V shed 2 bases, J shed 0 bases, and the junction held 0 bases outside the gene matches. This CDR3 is CASSLTSGDQETQYF. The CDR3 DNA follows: TGTGCCAGCAGCTTAACTAGCGGGGACCAAGAGACCCAGTACTTC. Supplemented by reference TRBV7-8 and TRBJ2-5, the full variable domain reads GAGVSQSPRYKVAKRGQDVALRCDPISGHVSLFWYQQALGQGPEFLTYFQNEAQLDKSGLPSDRFFAERPEGSVSTLKIQRTQQEDSAVYLCASSLTSGDQETQYFGPGTRLLVL.

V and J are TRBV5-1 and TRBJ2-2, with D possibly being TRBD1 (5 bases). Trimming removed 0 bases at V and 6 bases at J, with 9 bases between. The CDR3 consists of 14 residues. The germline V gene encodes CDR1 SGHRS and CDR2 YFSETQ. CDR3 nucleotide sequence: TGCGCCAGCAGCTTGGACCCAGGGTCCGGGGAGCTGTTTTTT. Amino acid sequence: CASSLDPGSGELFF. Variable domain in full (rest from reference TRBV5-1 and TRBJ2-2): KAGVTQTPRYLIKTRGQQVTLSCSPISGHRSVSWYQQTPGQGLQFLFEYFSETQRNKGNFPGRFSGRQFSNSRSEMNVSTLELGDSALYLCASSLDPGSGELFFGEGSRLTVL.

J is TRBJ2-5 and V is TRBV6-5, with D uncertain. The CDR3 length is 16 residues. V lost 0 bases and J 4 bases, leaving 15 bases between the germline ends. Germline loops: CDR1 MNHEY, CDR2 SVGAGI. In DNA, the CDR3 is TGTGCCAGCAGTTACTCGACGTCGACTTATCGAGAGACCCAGTACTTC. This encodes CASSYSTSTYRETQYF.

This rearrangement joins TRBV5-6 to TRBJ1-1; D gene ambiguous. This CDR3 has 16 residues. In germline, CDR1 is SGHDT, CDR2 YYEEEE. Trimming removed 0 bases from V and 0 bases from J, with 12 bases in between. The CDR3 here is CASSLEAGLMNTEAFF. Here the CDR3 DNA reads TGTGCCAGCAGCTTGGAGGCGGGCCTTATGAACACTGAAGCTTTCTTT.

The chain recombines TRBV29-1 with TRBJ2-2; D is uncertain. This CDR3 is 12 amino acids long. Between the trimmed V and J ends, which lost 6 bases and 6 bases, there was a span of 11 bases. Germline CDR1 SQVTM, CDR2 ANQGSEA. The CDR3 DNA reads TGCAGCGTGCCCGGGTGGGCCGGGGAGCTGTTTTTT. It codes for CSVPGWAGELFF.

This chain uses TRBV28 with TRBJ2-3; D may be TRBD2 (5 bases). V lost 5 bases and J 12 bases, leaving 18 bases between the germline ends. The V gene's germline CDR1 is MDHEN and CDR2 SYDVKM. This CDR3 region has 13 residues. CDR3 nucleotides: TGTGCCAGCAGTGGCCATTCGGGGTCTAAACAGTATTTT. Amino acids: CASSGHSGSKQYF. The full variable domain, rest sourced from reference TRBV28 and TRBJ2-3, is DVKVTQSSRYLVKRTGEKVFLECVQDMDHENMFWYRQDPGLGLRLIYFSYDVKMKEKGDIPEGYSVSREKKERFSLILESASTNQTSMYLCASSGHSGSKQYFGPGTRLTVL.

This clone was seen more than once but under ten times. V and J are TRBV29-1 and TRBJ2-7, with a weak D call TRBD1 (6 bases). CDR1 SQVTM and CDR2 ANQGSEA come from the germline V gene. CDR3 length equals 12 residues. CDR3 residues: CSGGLRGAEQYF. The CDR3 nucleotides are TGCAGTGGCGGACTCAGGGGTGCCGAGCAGTACTTC.

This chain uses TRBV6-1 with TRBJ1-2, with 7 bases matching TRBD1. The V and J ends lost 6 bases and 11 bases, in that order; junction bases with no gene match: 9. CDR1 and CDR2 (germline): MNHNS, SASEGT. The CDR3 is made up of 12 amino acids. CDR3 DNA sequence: TGTGCCAGCAGACTCCGGGACAGCACTTACACCTTC. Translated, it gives CASRLRDSTYTF.

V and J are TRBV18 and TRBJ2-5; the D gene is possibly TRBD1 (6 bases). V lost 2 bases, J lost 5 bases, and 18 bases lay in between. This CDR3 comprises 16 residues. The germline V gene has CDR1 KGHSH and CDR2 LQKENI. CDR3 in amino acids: CASSPSRGGKGETQYF. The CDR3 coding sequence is TGTGCCAGCTCACCATCCAGAGGGGGTAAAGGGGAGACCCAGTACTTC.

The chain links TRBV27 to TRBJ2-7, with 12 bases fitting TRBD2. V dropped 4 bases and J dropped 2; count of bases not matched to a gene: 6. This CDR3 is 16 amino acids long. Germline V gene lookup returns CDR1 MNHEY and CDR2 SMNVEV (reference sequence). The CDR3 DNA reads TGTGCCAGCAGTTCCCATCGGACTAGCGGGACCTACGAGCAGTACTTC. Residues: CASSSHRTSGTYEQYF.

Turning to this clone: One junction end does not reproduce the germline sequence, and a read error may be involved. CDR3 coding DNA: TGCAGTGTCAAAGGGACTAGCGGGAACTTC. It is translated as CSVKGTSGNF. This sequence joins TRBV20-1 and TRBJ2-5; TRBD2 matches 13 bases. The CDR3 contains 10 residues. From germline, CDR1 is DFQATT and CDR2 SNEGSKA (reference sequence).

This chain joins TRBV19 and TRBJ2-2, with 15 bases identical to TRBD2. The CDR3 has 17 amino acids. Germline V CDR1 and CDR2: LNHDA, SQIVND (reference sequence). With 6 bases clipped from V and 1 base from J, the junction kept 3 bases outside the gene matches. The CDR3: CASSGTSGRWNTGELFF. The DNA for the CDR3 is TGTGCCAGTAGCGGGACTAGCGGGAGGTGGAACACCGGGGAGCTGTTTTTT.

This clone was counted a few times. For the CDR3, the DNA is TGTGCCAGCAGCTTAGTGGGACAGGGGGGCTACACCTTC. Translated: CASSLVGQGGYTF. The J gene is TRBJ1-2, the V gene TRBV7-8; the match to TRBD1 covers 10 bases. CDR1 and CDR2 from the germline V gene are SGHVS and FQNEAQ. The CDR3 has 13 amino acids. Losses at the gene ends were 1 base for V and 8 bases for J; bases not matched to a gene: 1.

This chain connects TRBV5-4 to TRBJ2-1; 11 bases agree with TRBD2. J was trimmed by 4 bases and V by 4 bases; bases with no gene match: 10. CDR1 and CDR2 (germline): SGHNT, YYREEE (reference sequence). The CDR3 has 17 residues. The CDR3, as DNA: TGTGCCAGCAGCCTGGGACTAGCGGCTCTCTATTACAATGAGCAGTTCTTC. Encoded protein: CASSLGLAALYYNEQFF.

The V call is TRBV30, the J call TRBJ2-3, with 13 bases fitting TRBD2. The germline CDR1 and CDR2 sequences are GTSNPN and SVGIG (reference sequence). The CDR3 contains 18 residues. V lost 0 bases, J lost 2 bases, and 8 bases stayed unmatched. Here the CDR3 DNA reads TGTGCCTGGAGTGTACAAAGGACTAGCGGGAGTTACACAGATACGCAGTATTTT. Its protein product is CAWSVQRTSGSYTDTQYF. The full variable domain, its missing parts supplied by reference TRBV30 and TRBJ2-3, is SQTIHQWPATLVQPVGSPLSLECTVEGTSNPNLYWYRQAAGRGLQLLFYSVGIGQISSEVPQNLSASRPQDRQFILSSKKLLLSDSGFYLCAWSVQRTSGSYTDTQYFGPGTRLTVL.

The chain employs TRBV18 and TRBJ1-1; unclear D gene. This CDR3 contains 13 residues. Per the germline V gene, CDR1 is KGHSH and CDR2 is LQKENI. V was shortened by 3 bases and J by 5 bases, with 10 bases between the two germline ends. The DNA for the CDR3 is TGTGCCAGCTCACCCTATGCGGAGACTGAAGCTTTCTTT. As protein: CASSPYAETEAFF. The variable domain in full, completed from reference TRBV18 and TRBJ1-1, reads NAGVMQNPRHLVRRRGQEARLRCSPMKGHSHVYWYRQLPEEGLKFMVYLQKENIIDESGMPKERFSAEFPKEGPSILRIQQVVRGDSAAYFCASSPYAETEAFFGQGTRLTVV.

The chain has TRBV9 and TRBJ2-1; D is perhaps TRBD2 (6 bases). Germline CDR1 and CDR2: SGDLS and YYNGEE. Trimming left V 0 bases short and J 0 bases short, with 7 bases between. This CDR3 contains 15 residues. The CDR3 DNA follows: TGTGCCAGCAGCGTAGGCGGGGCCTCCTACAATGAGCAGTTCTTC. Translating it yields CASSVGGASYNEQFF.

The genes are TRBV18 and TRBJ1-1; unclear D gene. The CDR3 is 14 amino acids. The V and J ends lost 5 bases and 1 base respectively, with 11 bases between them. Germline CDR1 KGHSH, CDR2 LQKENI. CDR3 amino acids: CASSGGFGNTEAFF. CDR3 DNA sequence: TGTGCCAGCTCAGGAGGGTTCGGGAACACTGAAGCTTTCTTT.

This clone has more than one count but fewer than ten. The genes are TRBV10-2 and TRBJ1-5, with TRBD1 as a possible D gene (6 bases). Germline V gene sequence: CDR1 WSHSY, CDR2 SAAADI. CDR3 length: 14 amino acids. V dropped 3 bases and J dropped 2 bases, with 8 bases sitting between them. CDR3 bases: TGCGCCAGCAGTGAACAGGGACGCAATCAGCCCCAGCATTTT. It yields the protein CASSEQGRNQPQHF.

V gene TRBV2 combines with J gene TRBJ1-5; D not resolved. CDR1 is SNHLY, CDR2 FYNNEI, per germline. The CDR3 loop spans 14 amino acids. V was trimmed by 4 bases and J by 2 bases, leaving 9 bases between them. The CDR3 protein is CASSGGTRNQPQHF. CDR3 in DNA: TGTGCCAGCAGTGGAGGAACTCGCAATCAGCCCCAGCATTTT.

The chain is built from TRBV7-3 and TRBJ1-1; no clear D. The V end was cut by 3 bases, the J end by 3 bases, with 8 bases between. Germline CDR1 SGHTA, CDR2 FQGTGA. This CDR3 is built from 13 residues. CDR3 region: CASSFTRDTEAFF. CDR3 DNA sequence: TGTGCCAGCAGCTTCACGAGGGACACTGAAGCTTTCTTT.

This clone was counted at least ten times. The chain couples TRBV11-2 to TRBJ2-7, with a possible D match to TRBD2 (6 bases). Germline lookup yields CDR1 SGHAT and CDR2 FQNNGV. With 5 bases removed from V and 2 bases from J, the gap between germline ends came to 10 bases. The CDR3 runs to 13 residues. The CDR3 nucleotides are TGTGCCAGCAGCCGGGACTCTACCTACGAGCAGTACTTC. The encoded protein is CASSRDSTYEQYF.

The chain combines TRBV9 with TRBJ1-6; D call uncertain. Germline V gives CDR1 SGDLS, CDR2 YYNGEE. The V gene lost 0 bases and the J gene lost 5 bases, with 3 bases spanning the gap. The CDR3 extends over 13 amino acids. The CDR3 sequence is CASSVVDNSPLHF. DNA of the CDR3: TGTGCCAGCAGCGTAGTAGATAATTCACCCCTCCACTTT. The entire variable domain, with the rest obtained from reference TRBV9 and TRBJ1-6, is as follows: DSGVTQTPKHLITATGQRVTLRCSPRSGDLSVYWYQQSLDQGLQFLIQYYNGEERAKGNILERFSAQQFPDLHSELNLSSLELGDSALYFCASSVVDNSPLHFGNGTRLTVT.

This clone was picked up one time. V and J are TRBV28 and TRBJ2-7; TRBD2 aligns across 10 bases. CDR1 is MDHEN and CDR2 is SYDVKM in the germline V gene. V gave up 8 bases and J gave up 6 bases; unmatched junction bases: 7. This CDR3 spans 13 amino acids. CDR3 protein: CASRAGGPGEQYF. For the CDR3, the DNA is TGTGCCAGCCGAGCGGGGGGGCCAGGCGAGCAGTACTTC. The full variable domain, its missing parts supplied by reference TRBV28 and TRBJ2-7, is DVKVTQSSRYLVKRTGEKVFLECVQDMDHENMFWYRQDPGLGLRLIYFSYDVKMKEKGDIPEGYSVSREKKERFSLILESASTNQTSMYLCASRAGGPGEQYFGPGTRLTVT.